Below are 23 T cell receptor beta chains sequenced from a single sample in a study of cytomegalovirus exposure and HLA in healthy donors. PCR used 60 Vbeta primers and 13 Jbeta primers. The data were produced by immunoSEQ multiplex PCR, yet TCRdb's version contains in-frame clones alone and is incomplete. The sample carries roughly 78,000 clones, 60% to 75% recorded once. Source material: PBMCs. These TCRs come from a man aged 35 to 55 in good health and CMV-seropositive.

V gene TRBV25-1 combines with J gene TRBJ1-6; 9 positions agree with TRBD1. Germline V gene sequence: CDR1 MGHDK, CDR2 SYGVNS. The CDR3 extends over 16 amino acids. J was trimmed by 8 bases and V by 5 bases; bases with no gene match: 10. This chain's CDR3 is CASSTLGDRAYSPLHF. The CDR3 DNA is TGTGCCAGCAGTACCCTTGGGGACAGGGCCTATTCACCCCTCCACTTT.

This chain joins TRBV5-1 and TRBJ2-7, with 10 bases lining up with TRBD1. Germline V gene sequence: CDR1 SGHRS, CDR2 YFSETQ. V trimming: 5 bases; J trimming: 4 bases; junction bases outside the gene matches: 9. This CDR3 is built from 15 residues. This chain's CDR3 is CASRRTPGQGYEQYF. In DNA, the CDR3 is TGCGCCAGCAGACGAACACCGGGACAGGGGTACGAGCAGTACTTC.

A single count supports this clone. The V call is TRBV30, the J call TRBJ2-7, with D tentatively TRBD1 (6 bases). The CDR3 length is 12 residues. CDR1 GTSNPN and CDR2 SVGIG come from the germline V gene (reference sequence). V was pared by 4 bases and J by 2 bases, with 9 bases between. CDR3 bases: TGTGCCTGGAAACAGGGCGCCTACGAGCAGTACTTC. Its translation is CAWKQGAYEQYF.

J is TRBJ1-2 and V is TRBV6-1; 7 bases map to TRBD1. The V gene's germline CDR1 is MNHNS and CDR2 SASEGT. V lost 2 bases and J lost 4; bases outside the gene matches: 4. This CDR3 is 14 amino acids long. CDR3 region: CASSERGGSYGYTF. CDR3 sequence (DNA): TGTGCCAGCAGTGAAAGAGGGGGCTCCTATGGCTACACCTTC.

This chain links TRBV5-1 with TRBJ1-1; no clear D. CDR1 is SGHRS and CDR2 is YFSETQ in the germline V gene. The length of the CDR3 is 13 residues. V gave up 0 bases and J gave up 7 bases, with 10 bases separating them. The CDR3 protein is CASSLVSVDEAFF. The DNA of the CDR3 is TGCGCCAGCAGCTTGGTGTCAGTTGATGAAGCTTTCTTT. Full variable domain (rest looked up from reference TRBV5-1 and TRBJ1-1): KAGVTQTPRYLIKTRGQQVTLSCSPISGHRSVSWYQQTPGQGLQFLFEYFSETQRNKGNFPGRFSGRQFSNSRSEMNVSTLELGDSALYLCASSLVSVDEAFFGQGTRLTVV.

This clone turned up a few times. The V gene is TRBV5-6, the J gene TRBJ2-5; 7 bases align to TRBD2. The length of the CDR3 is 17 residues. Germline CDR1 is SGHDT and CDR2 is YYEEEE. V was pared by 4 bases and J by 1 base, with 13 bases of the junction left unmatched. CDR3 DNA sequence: TGTGCCAGCAGCCGGACCGTTGGGCTAGCGGCCCAAGAGACCCAGTACTTC. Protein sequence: CASSRTVGLAAQETQYF.

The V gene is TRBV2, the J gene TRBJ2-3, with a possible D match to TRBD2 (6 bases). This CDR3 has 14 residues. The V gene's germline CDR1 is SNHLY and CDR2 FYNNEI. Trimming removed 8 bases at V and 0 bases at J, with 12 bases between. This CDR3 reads CASQPGTSTDTQYF. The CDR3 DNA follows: TGTGCCAGCCAGCCAGGGACTAGCACAGATACGCAGTATTTT. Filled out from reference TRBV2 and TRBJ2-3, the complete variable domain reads EPEVTQTPSHQVTQMGQEVILRCVPISNHLYFYWYRQILGQKVEFLVSFYNNEISEKSEIFDDQFSVERPDGSNFTLKIRSTKLEDSAMYFCASQPGTSTDTQYFGPGTRLTVL.

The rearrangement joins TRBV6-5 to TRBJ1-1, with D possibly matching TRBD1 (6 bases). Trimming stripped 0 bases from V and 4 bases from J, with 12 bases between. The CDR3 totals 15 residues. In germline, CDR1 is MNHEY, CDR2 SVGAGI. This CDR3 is CASSYSKGGGTEAFF. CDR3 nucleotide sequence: TGTGCCAGCAGTTACTCGAAGGGAGGGGGCACTGAAGCTTTCTTT.

The CDR3 here is CASSLAGDTEAFF. DNA for the CDR3: TGTGCCAGCAGCTTAGCCGGGGACACTGAAGCTTTCTTT. The genes are TRBV11-2 and TRBJ1-1; D remains unclear. Germline V gives CDR1 SGHAT, CDR2 FQNNGV. The CDR3 consists of 13 residues. The ends were cut back, 1 base at V and 3 bases at J, with 6 bases in the middle.

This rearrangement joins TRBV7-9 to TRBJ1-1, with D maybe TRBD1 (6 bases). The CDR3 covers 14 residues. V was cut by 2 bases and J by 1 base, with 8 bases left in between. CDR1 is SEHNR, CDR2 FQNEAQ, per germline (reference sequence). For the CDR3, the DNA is TGTGCCAGCAGCTTACAGGGGAGGAACACTGAAGCTTTCTTT. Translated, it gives CASSLQGRNTEAFF.

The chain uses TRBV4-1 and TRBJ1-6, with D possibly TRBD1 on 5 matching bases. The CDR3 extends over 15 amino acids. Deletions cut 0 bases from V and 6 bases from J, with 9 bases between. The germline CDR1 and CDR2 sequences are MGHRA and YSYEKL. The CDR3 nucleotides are TGCGCCAGCAGCCAAGATACAGGCTCTAATTCACCCCTCCACTTT. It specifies CASSQDTGSNSPLHF.

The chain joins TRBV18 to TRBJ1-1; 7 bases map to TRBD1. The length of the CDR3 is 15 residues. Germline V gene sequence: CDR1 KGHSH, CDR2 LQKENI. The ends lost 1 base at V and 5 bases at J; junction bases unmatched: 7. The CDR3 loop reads CASSPQTGRMTEAFF. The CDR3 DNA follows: TGTGCCAGCTCACCACAGACAGGGCGAATGACTGAAGCTTTCTTT.

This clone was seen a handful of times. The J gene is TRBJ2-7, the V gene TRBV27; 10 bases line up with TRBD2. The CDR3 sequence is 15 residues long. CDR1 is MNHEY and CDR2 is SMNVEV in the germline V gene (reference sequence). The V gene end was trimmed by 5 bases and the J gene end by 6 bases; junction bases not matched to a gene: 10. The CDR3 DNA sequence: TGTGCCAGCAGTGGAGCGGGGGGGCAATCCGCCGAGCAGTACTTC. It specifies CASSGAGGQSAEQYF.

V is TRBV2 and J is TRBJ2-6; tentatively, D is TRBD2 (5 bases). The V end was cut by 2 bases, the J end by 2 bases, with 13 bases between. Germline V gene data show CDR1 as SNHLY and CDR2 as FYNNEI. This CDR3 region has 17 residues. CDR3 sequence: CASSENGGLTGANVLTF. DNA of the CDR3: TGTGCCAGCAGTGAAAATGGCGGGTTGACTGGGGCCAACGTCCTGACTTTC.

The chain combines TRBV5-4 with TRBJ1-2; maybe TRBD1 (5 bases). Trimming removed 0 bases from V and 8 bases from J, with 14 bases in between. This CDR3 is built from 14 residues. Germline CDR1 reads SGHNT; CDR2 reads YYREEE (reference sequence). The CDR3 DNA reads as TGTGCCAGCAGCTTGGTGCGGGGCCCTTGGGGCTACACCTTC. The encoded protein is CASSLVRGPWGYTF.

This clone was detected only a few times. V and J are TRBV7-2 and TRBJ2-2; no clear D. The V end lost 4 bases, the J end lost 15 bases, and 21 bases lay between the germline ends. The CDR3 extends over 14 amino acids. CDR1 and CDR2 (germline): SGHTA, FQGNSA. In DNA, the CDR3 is TGTGCCAGCAGCTCAAGATTTGCCCCCGGTGTTTTGTTTTTT. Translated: CASSSRFAPGVLFF.

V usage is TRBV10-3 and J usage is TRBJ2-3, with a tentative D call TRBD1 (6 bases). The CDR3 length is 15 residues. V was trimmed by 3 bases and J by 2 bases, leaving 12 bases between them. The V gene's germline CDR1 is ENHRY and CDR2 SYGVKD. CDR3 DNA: TGTGCCATCAGTGAACCTACAGGGCCCACAGATACGCAGTATTTT. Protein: CAISEPTGPTDTQYF.

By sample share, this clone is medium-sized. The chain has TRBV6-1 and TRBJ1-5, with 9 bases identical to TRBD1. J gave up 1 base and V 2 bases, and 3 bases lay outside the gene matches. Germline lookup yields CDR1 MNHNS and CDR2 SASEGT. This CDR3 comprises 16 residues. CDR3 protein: CASSEWGQGSNQPQHF. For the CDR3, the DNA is TGTGCCAGCAGTGAATGGGGACAGGGAAGCAATCAGCCCCAGCATTTT.

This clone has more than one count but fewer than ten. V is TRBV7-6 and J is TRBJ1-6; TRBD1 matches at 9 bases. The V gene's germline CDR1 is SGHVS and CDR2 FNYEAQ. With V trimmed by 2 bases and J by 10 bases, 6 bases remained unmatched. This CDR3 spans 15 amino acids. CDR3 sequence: CASSLIGTGLSPLHF. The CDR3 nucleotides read TGTGCCAGCAGCTTAATCGGGACAGGGTTGTCACCCCTCCACTTT. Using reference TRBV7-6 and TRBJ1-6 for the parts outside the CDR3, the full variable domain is GAGVSQSPRYKVTKRGQDVALRCDPISGHVSLYWYRQALGQGPEFLTYFNYEAQQDKSGLPNDRFSAERPEGSISTLTIQRTEQRDSAMYRCASSLIGTGLSPLHFGNGTRLTVT.

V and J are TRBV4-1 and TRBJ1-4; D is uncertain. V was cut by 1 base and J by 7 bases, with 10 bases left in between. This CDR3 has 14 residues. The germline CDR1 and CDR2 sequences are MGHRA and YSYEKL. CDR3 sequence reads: CASSQVGLGEKLFF. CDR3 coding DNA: TGCGCCAGCAGCCAAGTGGGCCTGGGTGAAAAACTGTTTTTT.

The CDR3 DNA reads as TGTGCCAGCAGTGAACGGGCGGGGGACTACAATGAGCAGTTCTTC. Protein sequence: CASSERAGDYNEQFF. V is TRBV6-1 and J is TRBJ2-1; TRBD2 agrees at 7 bases. This CDR3 comprises 15 residues. Germline lookup yields CDR1 MNHNS and CDR2 SASEGT. V lost 2 bases to trimming and J lost 3 bases; unmatched junction nucleotides: 4.

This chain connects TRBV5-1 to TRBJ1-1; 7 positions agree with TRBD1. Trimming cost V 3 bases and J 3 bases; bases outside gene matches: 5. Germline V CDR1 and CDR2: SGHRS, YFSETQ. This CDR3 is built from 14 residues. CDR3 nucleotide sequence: TGCGCCAGCAGCTACCCCGGACAGGACACTGAAGCTTTCTTT. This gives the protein CASSYPGQDTEAFF. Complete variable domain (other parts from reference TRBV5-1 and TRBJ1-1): KAGVTQTPRYLIKTRGQQVTLSCSPISGHRSVSWYQQTPGQGLQFLFEYFSETQRNKGNFPGRFSGRQFSNSRSEMNVSTLELGDSALYLCASSYPGQDTEAFFGQGTRLTVV.

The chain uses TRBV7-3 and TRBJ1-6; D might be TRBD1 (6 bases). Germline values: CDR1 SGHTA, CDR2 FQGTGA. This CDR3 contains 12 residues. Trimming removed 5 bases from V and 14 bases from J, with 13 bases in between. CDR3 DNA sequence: TGTGCCAGCAGCCCTCGGGGGGCAGCCCTCCACTTT. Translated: CASSPRGAALHF.